The 12 T cell receptor beta chains below all came from one sample that was sequenced in a study of cytomegalovirus exposure and HLA in healthy donors (dated by TCRdb to about 2017). Libraries were constructed by the immunoSEQ multiplex PCR assay. The multiplex PCR relied on a mix of 60 forward primers for TCR Vbeta segments and 13 reverse primers for TCR Jbeta segments. TCRdb stores this immuneACCESS table with in-frame sequences only. Part of the clones is absent; in the studies checked, under half of the shortfall reflects unresolved V genes, and no reason is known for the rest. In all, the sample holds 150,000 to 200,000 clones, and about 80% of those were seen once. The ten top clones hold about 7% of the sample. Sequencing input: PBMCs. All receptors derive from a young man in good health and CMV-seropositive.

J is TRBJ2-4 and V is TRBV6-5; 9 nucleotides line up with TRBD2. Germline CDR1 is MNHEY and CDR2 is SVGAGI. This CDR3 has 13 residues. The J segment lost 6 bases and the V segment lost 6 bases, leaving 3 bases of the junction unmatched. The CDR3: CASSGLARNIQYF. CDR3 coding DNA: TGTGCCAGCAGCGGACTAGCGAGAAACATTCAGTACTTC.

The chain combines TRBV5-4 with TRBJ1-1; D not resolved. The germline V and J ends were trimmed by 3 bases and 3 bases, with 15 bases remaining between them. This CDR3 contains 15 residues. CDR1 SGHNT and CDR2 YYREEE come from the germline V gene (reference sequence). DNA of the CDR3: TGTGCCAGCAGCTCGCGGATTGGATGGGACACTGAAGCTTTCTTT. Translated, it gives CASSSRIGWDTEAFF. The full variable domain, completed using reference TRBV5-4 and TRBJ1-1, is ETGVTQSPTHLIKTRGQQVTLRCSSQSGHNTVSWYQQALGQGPQFIFQYYREEENGRGNFPPRFSGLQFPNYSSELNVNALELDDSALYLCASSSRIGWDTEAFFGQGTRLTVV.

J is TRBJ2-3 and V is TRBV7-9, with D tentatively TRBD1 (5 bases). With 5 bases removed from V and 0 bases from J, the gap between germline ends came to 9 bases. Germline CDR1 SEHNR, CDR2 FQNEAQ (reference sequence). The CDR3 is 14 residues long. The CDR3 DNA sequence: TGTGCCAGCAGCCGGACAAGAAGCACAGATACGCAGTATTTT. Translation gives CASSRTRSTDTQYF.

V and J are TRBV27 and TRBJ1-4, with 9 bases matching TRBD1. Per germline, CDR1 MNHEY and CDR2 SMNVEV (reference sequence). With V trimmed by 4 bases and J by 8 bases, 5 bases remained unmatched. The length of the CDR3 is 14 residues. This CDR3 is CASSSPDRGEKLFF. The CDR3 region has the DNA TGTGCCAGCAGTTCTCCGGACAGGGGCGAAAAACTGTTTTTT.

The chain couples TRBV20-1 to TRBJ2-3, with D possibly matching TRBD1 (6 bases). Per germline, CDR1 DFQATT and CDR2 SNEGSKA (reference sequence). V lost 5 bases and J 4 bases, leaving 7 bases between the germline ends. The CDR3 runs 11 residues. CDR3 coding DNA: TGCAGTGCTGGGGGCCCAGATACGCAGTATTTT. Encoded protein: CSAGGPDTQYF.

CDR3 residues: CASSYSLRGSEQYF. For the CDR3, the DNA is TGTGCCAGCAGTTACTCGTTGAGGGGGTCCGAGCAGTACTTC. This sequence joins TRBV6-5 and TRBJ2-7; tentatively, D is TRBD1 (6 bases). V lost 0 bases, J lost 6 bases, and 12 bases lay in between. This CDR3 is built from 14 residues. CDR1 and CDR2 (germline): MNHEY, SVGAGI.

This clone was seen only a few times. The chain employs TRBV5-4 and TRBJ1-1, with D possibly being TRBD1 (5 bases). The CDR3 loop spans 14 amino acids. Germline lookup yields CDR1 SGHNT and CDR2 YYREEE (reference sequence). V dropped 0 bases and J dropped 9 bases, with 15 bases sitting between them. In DNA form, the CDR3 reads TGTGCCAGCAGCTTGGGGGGGGGAGAGAGAAAAGCTTTCTTT. Translated: CASSLGGGERKAFF.

The gene calls are TRBV5-4 and TRBJ2-7; the D gene is possibly TRBD2 (5 bases). With 4 bases removed from V and 0 bases from J, the gap between germline ends came to 17 bases. The CDR3 contains 16 residues. From germline, CDR1 is SGHNT and CDR2 YYREEE (reference sequence). The CDR3: CASSPGIERHSYEQYF. DNA of the CDR3: TGTGCCAGCAGCCCCGGGATCGAAAGACACTCCTACGAGCAGTACTTC.

This chain joins TRBV15 and TRBJ2-1; 8 bases fit TRBD2. The V gene end was trimmed by 0 bases and the J gene end by 0 bases; junction bases not matched to a gene: 10. Germline lookup yields CDR1 LNHNV and CDR2 YYDKDF (reference sequence). CDR3 length: 19 amino acids. Here the CDR3 reads CATSRETGGAASSYNEQFF. The CDR3 DNA sequence: TGTGCCACCAGCAGAGAAACCGGGGGGGCCGCGAGCTCCTACAATGAGCAGTTCTTC.

The chain carries TRBV30 and TRBJ2-3; 7 positions match TRBD2. The CDR3 contains 16 residues. Germline CDR1 GTSNPN, CDR2 SVGIG (reference sequence). V gave up 5 bases and J gave up 4 bases; unmatched junction bases: 15. DNA of the CDR3: TGTGCCTGGGCCGAACTCGGCGGGAGTGTGGCAGATACGCAGTATTTT. Translation gives CAWAELGGSVADTQYF.

V gene TRBV5-5 combines with J gene TRBJ2-5, with D maybe TRBD2 (6 bases). Trimming stripped 0 bases from V and 4 bases from J, with 22 bases between. Germline CDR1 is SGHKS and CDR2 is YYEKEE (reference sequence). CDR3 length: 18 amino acids. CDR3 loop: CASSLGVVLRGGGETQYF. The DNA of the CDR3 is TGTGCCAGCAGCTTGGGAGTTGTTTTGCGGGGAGGCGGAGAGACCCAGTACTTC.

This sequence joins TRBV29-1 and TRBJ2-7, with 7 bases identical to TRBD2. The V gene end was trimmed by 4 bases and the J gene end by 6 bases; junction bases not matched to a gene: 15. Germline V CDR1 and CDR2: SQVTM, ANQGSEA. The CDR3 runs to 15 residues. The CDR3 coding sequence is TGCAGCGTTGTTTTGGTTGGGGGAGGGCTCCGCGAGCAGTACTTC. Translated, it gives CSVVLVGGGLREQYF.